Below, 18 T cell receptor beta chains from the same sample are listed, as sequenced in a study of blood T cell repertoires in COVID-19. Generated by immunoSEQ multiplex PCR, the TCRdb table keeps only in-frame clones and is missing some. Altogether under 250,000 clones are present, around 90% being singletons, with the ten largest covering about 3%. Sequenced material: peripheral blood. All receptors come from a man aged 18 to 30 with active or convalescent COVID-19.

CDR3 in amino acids: CASSPPEGTEQFF. CDR3 nucleotides: TGTGCCAGCTCACCACCGGAAGGGACAGAGCAGTTCTTC. J is TRBJ2-1 and V is TRBV18; possible D gene TRBD1, 6 bases. Between the trimmed V and J ends, which lost 0 bases and 10 bases, there was a span of 10 bases. This CDR3 spans 13 amino acids. Germline V gene data show CDR1 as KGHSH and CDR2 as LQKENI.

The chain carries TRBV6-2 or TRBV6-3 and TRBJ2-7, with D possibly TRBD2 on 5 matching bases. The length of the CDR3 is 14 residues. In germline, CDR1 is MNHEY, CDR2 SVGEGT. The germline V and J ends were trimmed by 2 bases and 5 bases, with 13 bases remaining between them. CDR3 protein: CASSYGGLVNEQYF. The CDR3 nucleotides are TGTGCCAGCAGTTACGGAGGCCTGGTAAACGAGCAGTACTTC.

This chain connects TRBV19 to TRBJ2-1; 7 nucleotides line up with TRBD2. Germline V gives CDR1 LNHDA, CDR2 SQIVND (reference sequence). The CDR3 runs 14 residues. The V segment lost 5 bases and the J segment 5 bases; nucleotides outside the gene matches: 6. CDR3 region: CASSEAGVDNEQFF. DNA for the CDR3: TGTGCCAGTAGTGAGGCGGGAGTAGACAATGAGCAGTTCTTC.

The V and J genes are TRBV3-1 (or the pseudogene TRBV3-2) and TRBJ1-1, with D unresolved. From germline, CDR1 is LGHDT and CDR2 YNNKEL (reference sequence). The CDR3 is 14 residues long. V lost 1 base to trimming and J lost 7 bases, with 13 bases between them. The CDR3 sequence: CASSQASPQIEAFF. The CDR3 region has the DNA TGTGCCAGCAGCCAAGCTAGCCCTCAAATTGAAGCTTTCTTT.

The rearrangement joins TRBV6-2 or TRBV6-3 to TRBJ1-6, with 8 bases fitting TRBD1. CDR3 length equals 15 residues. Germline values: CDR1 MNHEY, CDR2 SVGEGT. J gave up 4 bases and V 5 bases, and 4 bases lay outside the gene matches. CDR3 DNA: TGTGCCAGCAGTCGTGGGACAGGATATAATTCACCCCTCCACTTT. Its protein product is CASSRGTGYNSPLHF.

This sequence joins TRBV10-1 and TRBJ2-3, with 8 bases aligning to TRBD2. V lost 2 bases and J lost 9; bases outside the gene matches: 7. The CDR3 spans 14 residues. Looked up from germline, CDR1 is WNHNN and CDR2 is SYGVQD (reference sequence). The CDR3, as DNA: TGCGCCAGCAGTGAGCGGGGGGGCGGCGGCACGCAGTATTTT. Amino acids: CASSERGGGGTQYF.

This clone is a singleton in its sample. In nucleotides, the CDR3 is TGTGCCAGCAGCCAAGTTAGCGGGAGTGTCGGCACCGGGGAGCTGTTTTTT. Amino acid sequence: CASSQVSGSVGTGELFF. This chain uses TRBV14 with TRBJ2-2; 9 positions match TRBD2. The trim removed 1 base at V and 4 bases at J, leaving 7 bases unmatched. Germline V CDR1 and CDR2: SGHDN, FVKESK. The CDR3 has 17 amino acids. The whole variable domain, remainder taken from reference TRBV14 and TRBJ2-2, is EAGVTQFPSHSVIEKGQTVTLRCDPISGHDNLYWYRRVMGKEIKFLLHFVKESKQDESGMPNNRFLAERTGGTYSTLKVQPAELEDSGVYFCASSQVSGSVGTGELFFGEGSRLTVL.

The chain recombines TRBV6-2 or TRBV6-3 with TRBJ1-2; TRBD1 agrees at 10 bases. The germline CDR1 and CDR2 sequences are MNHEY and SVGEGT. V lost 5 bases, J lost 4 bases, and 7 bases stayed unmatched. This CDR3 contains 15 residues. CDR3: CASSDRGREPYGYTF. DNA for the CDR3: TGTGCCAGCAGTGACAGGGGGCGCGAACCCTATGGCTACACCTTC.

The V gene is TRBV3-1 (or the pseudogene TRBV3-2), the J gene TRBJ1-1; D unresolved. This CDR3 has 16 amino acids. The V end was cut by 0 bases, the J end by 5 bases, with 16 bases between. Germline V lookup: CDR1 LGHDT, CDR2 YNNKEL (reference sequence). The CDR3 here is CASSQDDIRSSTEAFF. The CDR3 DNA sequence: TGTGCCAGCAGCCAAGATGACATCCGGTCGTCGACTGAAGCTTTCTTT.

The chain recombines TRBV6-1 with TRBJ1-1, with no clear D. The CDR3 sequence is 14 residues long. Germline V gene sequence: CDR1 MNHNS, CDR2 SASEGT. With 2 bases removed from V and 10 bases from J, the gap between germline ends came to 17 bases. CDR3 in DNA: TGTGCCAGCAGTGAAATAGGAGGACGGCTCGCAGCTTTCTTT. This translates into CASSEIGGRLAAFF.

Here the CDR3 reads CASSLAQGGGSPLHF. In nucleotides, the CDR3 is TGCGCCAGCAGCTTGGCTCAGGGTGGGGGCTCACCCCTCCACTTT. The chain uses TRBV5-1 and TRBJ1-6, with a possible D match to TRBD1 (6 bases). CDR3 size: 15 residues. The V and J ends lost 0 bases and 10 bases respectively, with 14 bases between them. Germline lookup yields CDR1 SGHRS and CDR2 YFSETQ.

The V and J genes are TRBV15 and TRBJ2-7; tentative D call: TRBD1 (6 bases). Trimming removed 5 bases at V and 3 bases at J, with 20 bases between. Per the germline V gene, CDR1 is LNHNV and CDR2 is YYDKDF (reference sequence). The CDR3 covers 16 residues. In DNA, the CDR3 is TGTGCCACCAGCGACCACAGGGACGTCTTAATCTACGAGCAGTACTTC. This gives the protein CATSDHRDVLIYEQYF.

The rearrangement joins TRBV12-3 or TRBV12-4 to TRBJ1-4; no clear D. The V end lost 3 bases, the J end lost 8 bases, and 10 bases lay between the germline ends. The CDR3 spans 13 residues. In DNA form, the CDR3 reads TGTGCCAGCAGTTTGAGTTTCGGGGAAAAACTGTTTTTT. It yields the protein CASSLSFGEKLFF.

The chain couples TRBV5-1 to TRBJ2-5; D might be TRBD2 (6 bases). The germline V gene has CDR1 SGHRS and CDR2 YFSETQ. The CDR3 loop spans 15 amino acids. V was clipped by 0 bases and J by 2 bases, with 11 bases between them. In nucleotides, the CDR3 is TGCGCCAGCAGCTTGGGGGTGGGGACTCAAGAGACCCAGTACTTC. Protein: CASSLGVGTQETQYF. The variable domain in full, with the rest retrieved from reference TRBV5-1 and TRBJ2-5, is KAGVTQTPRYLIKTRGQQVTLSCSPISGHRSVSWYQQTPGQGLQFLFEYFSETQRNKGNFPGRFSGRQFSNSRSEMNVSTLELGDSALYLCASSLGVGTQETQYFGPGTRLLVL.

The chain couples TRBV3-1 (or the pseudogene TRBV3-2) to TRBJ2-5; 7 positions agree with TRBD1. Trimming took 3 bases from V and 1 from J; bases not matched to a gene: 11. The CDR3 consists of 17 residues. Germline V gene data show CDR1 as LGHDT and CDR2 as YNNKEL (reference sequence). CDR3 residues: CASSHRSQGTVQETQYF. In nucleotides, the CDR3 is TGTGCCAGCAGCCACCGCTCTCAGGGGACAGTCCAAGAGACCCAGTACTTC.

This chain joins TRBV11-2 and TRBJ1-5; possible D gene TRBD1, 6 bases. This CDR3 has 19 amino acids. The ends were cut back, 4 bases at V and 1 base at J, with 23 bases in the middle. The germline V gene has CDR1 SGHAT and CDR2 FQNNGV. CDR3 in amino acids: CASSYKGARQAPSNQPQHF. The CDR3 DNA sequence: TGTGCCAGCAGCTATAAGGGTGCGCGACAGGCCCCAAGCAATCAGCCCCAGCATTTT.

The DNA of the CDR3 is TGTGCCAGCAGTCGGACTAGCGGGGGGCGTGGCAATGAGCAGTTCTTC. Encoded protein: CASSRTSGGRGNEQFF. The chain links TRBV6-2 or TRBV6-3 to TRBJ2-1; 14 bases fit TRBD2. The CDR3 covers 16 residues. Germline V gene lookup returns CDR1 MNHEY and CDR2 SVGEGT. V lost 5 bases to trimming and J lost 6 bases; unmatched junction nucleotides: 6.

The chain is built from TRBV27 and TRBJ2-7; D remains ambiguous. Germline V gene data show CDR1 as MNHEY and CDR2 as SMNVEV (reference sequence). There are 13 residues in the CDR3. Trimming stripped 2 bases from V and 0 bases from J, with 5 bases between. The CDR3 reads CASSLSPSYEQYF. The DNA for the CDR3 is TGTGCCAGCAGTTTAAGCCCCTCCTACGAGCAGTACTTC.